Detailed here is one T cell receptor (beta chain). These data originate in a study of blood T cell repertoires in COVID-19. Study context: PBMCs, B-cell-depleted T cells, or T cells provided the cDNA or gDNA that made up the material.

As handled by the study authors: Amplification with reference gene primers provided the estimates of nucleated cell counts. The repertoire was sequenced with immunoSEQ multiplex PCR; TCRdb's copy has only in-frame clones and lacks some. That table furnishes V, J and clone size, whereas the DNA furnished D and trimming. The repertoire holds approximately 83,000 clones, with roughly 79% as singletons. V shed 6 bases and J 3 bases; nucleotides not matched to a gene: 12. CDR3 length: 16 amino acids. The germline gives CDR1 MDHEN, CDR2 SYDVKM. This TCR came from a woman of 80 years or more with acute or convalescent COVID-19. V is TRBV28 and J is TRBJ1-2; 8 bases fit TRBD1. Sequencing used peripheral blood. Here the CDR3 reads CASSQPGQGGDYGYTF. CDR3 bases: TGTGCCAGCAGCCAACCCGGACAGGGCGGCGACTATGGCTACACCTTC.